This TCR beta chain appears in the sequencing data of a study of T cells in Graves' hyperthyroidism and ophthalmopathy (dated by TCRdb to the late 2010s). In terms of the full investigation: Peripheral blood samples were taken at the time of initial diagnosis, prior to any treatment. TCR V-J signatures able to tell the groups apart were searched for in a discovery cohort of some 97 patients, of whom more than 40 had Graves' ophthalmopathy and around 56 had stable Graves' hyperthyroidism. Prospective prediction of ophthalmopathy was tested in an independent validation cohort of 18 to 20 hyperthyroidism patients and approximately 17 patients who later progressed to ophthalmopathy. The approximately 98 discovery patients were randomly divided into training and test sets at a 7:3 ratio. Thyroid tissue and blood T-cell repertoires from about six Graves' hyperthyroidism patients were also compared in the study. Once sampling was done, hyperthyroidism patients were given methimazole at a starting dose of 30 mg daily, whereas ophthalmopathy patients were given high-dose intravenous methylprednisolone. The paper describes TCR Vbeta CDR3 sequencing of more than 120 peripheral blood samples, made up of roughly 45 ophthalmopathy patients, 70 to 75 hyperthyroidism patients and about 17 progressor patients. Results the study describes overall, beyond this receptor: No statistical method was used to set the sample size in advance, and investigators knew the group allocation. Ophthalmopathy was separated from stable hyperthyroidism by a 13 V-J signature model, with approximately 86% sensitivity and 81% to 83% specificity obtained in cross-validation and 80%/75% obtained in testing. In validation, progression to ophthalmopathy was predicted by the model with 65% to 71% sensitivity and 72.22% specificity, a median of approximately 7.1 months before onset. Most expanded thyroid clonotypes (frequency above 0.001) were also detected in blood, suggesting blood repertoires may reflect thyroid immune responses.

The TCR beta CDR3 regions were amplified from the RNA transcripts. A first-round RT-PCR of the TCR CDR3 used the HTBI primer set with the Qiagen OneStep RT-PCR kit. The libraries were constructed in a second round of multiplex PCR and then size-selected and purified. Sequencing of the libraries was done on an Illumina HiSeq2000 using paired-end 100 bp reads. On the authors' methods: SOAPnuke was used to process the raw data, removing reads that contained adapters or uncalled bases, had a mean Phred below 15, or lacked an exact match to the constant primer or identifier. COPE v1.2.5 was used to merge the high-quality paired reads, and each unique nucleotide sequence was defined as a clonotype. MiTCR v1.1 was used to align clonotypes to the IMGT TRBV, TRBD and TRBJ reference segments. Analysis was restricted to V-J combinations with a frequency above 0.0001, which covered over 98% of repertoires. The TCS score was defined as the ratio of F50 (clonal expansion) to E x V (chaos), calculated using BLOSUM62-based TCRdist between CDR3 peptides within each V-J. Welch's t-statistics and random forest reduced 500 to 550 V-J features to 13, which were used in a naive Bayes classifier (R e1071). TCRdb applied fastp at Q25 and MiXCR to the public reads, then kept only in-frame beta chains. A single entry per CDR3 protein holds the most common genes and DNA from its merged rows. TCRdb's processing, not the authors', yielded these V and J calls. Present in this sample are more than 300,000 distinct CDR3 sequences, over 10% of which were seen just once. The ten largest clones capture over 8.5% of the sample.

There are a few counts of this clonotype. There is no known antigen for this receptor. No clone much larger than this one lies a single base away; base qualities are absent. Stable Graves' hyperthyroidism was defined as the absence of progression to ophthalmopathy over 18 months of follow-up. Hyperthyroidism patients were newly diagnosed, with disease duration under 2 months, and aged 18 to 65 years. Exclusion was applied to patients with uncontrolled infections, other autoimmune diseases, pregnancy or lactation. Clinical symptoms, serum thyroxine and TRAb, thyroid ultrasound, and orbital computed tomography formed the basis for the diagnoses. PBMCs were separated from 8 to 10 ml of fresh peripheral blood using Ficoll-Paque density gradient centrifugation. Trizol reagent was used to extract total RNA, and RNA quality was then checked on an Agilent 2100 Bioanalyzer. Germline trimming: 7 bases from V, 7 bases from J; junction bases outside gene matches: 13. The CDR3 contains 14 residues, cysteine and phenylalanine counted. CDR3 DNA only is kept here, 42 bases in frame from base 1. Via the germline V gene, CDR1 is MNHNS and CDR2 SASEGT.

Rearrangement joined TRBV6-1 to TRBJ2-7; TRBD2 agrees with 7 junctional bases. The clonotype comes from a woman under 30 with Graves' hyperthyroidism. Source material: blood. DNA sequence: TGTGCCAGCAAATTGTTGGCGGGGAGGGATGAGCAGTACTTC. It is translated as CASKLLAGRDEQYF.